The rows below give T cell receptor beta chains drawn from one sample of a study of shared clonotypes between healthy human individuals. The protocol was immunoSEQ multiplex PCR, while the TCRdb copy is restricted to in-frame clones and leaves out a portion. In the table there are some 2.1 million clones, just under 95% of which are singletons. Sequencing was performed on naive CD8+ T cells from PBMCs. Receptor source: a man aged 18 to 35 in good health. Some clones in this sample may be carry-over from other donors' samples. Each CDR3 is given with its conserved first and last residue. The D gene is left open where the match is weak. Clone size, where shown, is once, few, many, or a class for clones that have expanded.

j_gene	d_gene	abundance	v_gene	CDR3aa	CDR3nt
TRBJ1-5	-	-	TRBV6-1	CASRTNQPQHF	TGTGCCAGCAGAACAAATCAGCCCCAGCATTTT
TRBJ1-5	-	-	TRBV25-1	CASSRASNQPQHF	TGTGCCAGCAGTCGGGCAAGCAATCAGCCCCAGCATTTT
TRBJ1-1	-	-	TRBV19	CASSTGTWTEAFF	TGTGCCAGTAGTACTGGTACGTGGACTGAAGCTTTCTTT
TRBJ1-3	-	-	TRBV10-3	CAITRGEAGNTIYF	TGTGCCATCACCCGGGGGGAGGCTGGAAACACCATATATTTT
TRBJ1-1	-	-	TRBV9	CASSKTRFDTEAFF	TGTGCCAGCAGCAAGACACGGTTCGACACTGAAGCTTTCTTT
TRBJ1-2	-	-	TRBV19	CASSPRTENYGYTF	TGTGCCAGTAGTCCACGGACGGAGAACTATGGCTACACCTTC
TRBJ1-2	-	-	TRBV4-3	CASSQEGGLLVDGYTF	TGCGCCAGCAGCCAAGAAGGGGGGCTGCTTGTCGATGGCTACACCTTC
TRBJ2-7	-	-	TRBV14	CASSQGRAGEQYF	TGTGCCAGCAGCCAGGGCAGGGCGGGCGAGCAGTACTTC
TRBJ2-1	TRBD2	once	TRBV6-1	CASSDGAGVANEQFF	TGTGCCAGCAGTGACGGGGCGGGAGTTGCAAATGAGCAGTTCTTC
TRBJ2-7	TRBD1	-	TRBV5-4	CASSLDRTYEQYF	TGTGCCAGCAGCCTGGACAGGACCTACGAGCAGTACTTC
TRBJ2-2	-	once	TRBV19	CASSIDLRDPNTGELFF	TGTGCCAGTAGTATAGATCTAAGGGACCCCAACACCGGGGAGCTGTTTTTT
TRBJ1-1	TRBD1	-	TRBV15	CATSRPGTGMNTEAFF	TGTGCCACCAGCCGCCCCGGGACAGGGATGAACACTGAAGCTTTCTTT
TRBJ2-4	-	-	TRBV28	CASSFRGSGLAKNIQYF	TGTGCCAGCAGTTTCCGTGGGTCGGGACTAGCCAAAAACATTCAGTACTTC
TRBJ1-2	-	once	TRBV9	CASSPRVHPGSNYGYTF	TGTGCCAGCAGCCCCAGAGTGCACCCCGGGTCTAACTATGGCTACACCTTC
TRBJ1-1	-	-	TRBV29-1	CSVASDINTEAFF	TGCAGCGTTGCTTCTGACATTAACACTGAAGCTTTCTTT
TRBJ2-7	TRBD2	-	TRBV7-9	CASSLGGAGLPYEQYF	TGTGCCAGCAGCCTCGGGGGGGCAGGGCTCCCCTACGAGCAGTACTTC
TRBJ2-7	TRBD2	once	TRBV29-1	CSVEDTSGRYEQYF	TGCAGCGTTGAAGATACCAGCGGGAGATACGAGCAGTACTTC
TRBJ2-7	-	-	TRBV27	CASSPFDRSYEQYF	TGTGCCAGCAGCCCATTCGACCGAAGCTACGAGCAGTACTTC
TRBJ1-1	TRBD1	-	TRBV11-2	CASSLGPGGDTEAFF	TGTGCCAGCAGCTTAGGGCCAGGGGGGGACACTGAAGCTTTCTTT
TRBJ2-7	-	once	TRBV7-9	CASSLDPGTYEQYF	TGTGCCAGCAGCTTAGATCCCGGGACCTACGAGCAGTACTTC
TRBJ2-2	-	-	TRBV7-9	CASSPDGGELFF	TGTGCCAGCAGCCCAGACGGCGGGGAGCTGTTTTTT
TRBJ2-1	-	once	TRBV27	CASSLLGDEQFF	TGTGCCAGCAGTTTACTTGGGGATGAGCAGTTCTTC
TRBJ2-1	TRBD2	-	TRBV28	CASSWLAATYNEQFF	TGTGCCAGCAGTTGGCTAGCGGCTACCTACAATGAGCAGTTCTTC
TRBJ2-1	-	-	TRBV7-3	CASSRSLVPNEQFF	TGTGCCAGCAGCCGAAGTTTAGTCCCAAATGAGCAGTTCTTC
TRBJ1-3	-	-	TRBV28	CASSWQALGNTIYF	TGTGCCAGCAGTTGGCAAGCACTCGGAAACACCATATATTTT
TRBJ2-3	-	-	TRBV4-3	CASSQETGASGWPDTQYF	TGCGCCAGCAGCCAAGAAACGGGGGCTAGCGGATGGCCGGATACGCAGTATTTT
TRBJ1-3	-	-	TRBV18	CASSPGRDRATNTIYF	TGTGCCAGCTCACCAGGAAGGGACCGGGCCACAAACACCATATATTTT
TRBJ2-7	TRBD1	-	TRBV5-1	CASSGGTGGTYEQYF	TGCGCCAGCAGCGGAGGGACAGGGGGAACCTACGAGCAGTACTTC
TRBJ1-5	-	-	TRBV27	CASSSREGGLGNQPQHF	TGTGCCAGCAGTTCCCGGGAAGGGGGGCTGGGCAATCAGCCCCAGCATTTT
TRBJ1-2	-	-	TRBV28	CASSPSGGRVRGYTF	TGTGCCAGCAGCCCTTCAGGAGGCCGGGTGAGGGGCTACACCTTC
TRBJ2-7	TRBD1	-	TRBV7-9	CASGARTGNYEQYF	TGTGCCAGCGGGGCCCGGACAGGTAACTACGAGCAGTACTTC
TRBJ2-7	-	-	TRBV2	CASRAGSWDTPYEQYF	TGTGCCAGCAGGGCCGGGAGTTGGGACACCCCCTACGAGCAGTACTTC
TRBJ2-1	-	-	TRBV28	CASSLGGPSSYNEQFF	TGTGCCAGCAGTTTAGGGGGGCCGAGCTCCTACAATGAGCAGTTCTTC
TRBJ2-7	TRBD1	-	TRBV27	CASRDRGSLYEQYF	TGTGCCAGCAGGGACAGGGGGTCGTTGTACGAGCAGTACTTC
TRBJ1-2	-	-	TRBV5-8	CASSLGPGYTF	TGTGCCAGCAGCTTGGGCCCCGGCTACACCTTC
TRBJ2-7	-	-	TRBV6-6	CASAYQEYEQYF	TGTGCCAGCGCCTACCAGGAGTACGAGCAGTACTTC
TRBJ2-5	-	-	TRBV14	CASSQGLKTQYF	TGTGCCAGCAGCCAGGGCTTGAAGACCCAGTACTTC
TRBJ2-7	-	-	TRBV5-4	CASTTGDSYEQYF	TGTGCCAGCACTACGGGGGACTCCTACGAGCAGTACTTC
TRBJ2-3	TRBD2	-	TRBV30	CAWRPSIAGNTDTQYF	TGTGCCTGGAGGCCATCAATAGCGGGAAACACAGATACGCAGTATTTT
TRBJ2-1	-	-	TRBV11-1	CASSLGYNEQFF	TGTGCCAGCAGCTTAGGGTACAATGAGCAGTTCTTC
TRBJ2-3	TRBD2	once	TRBV13	CASSFGSGSYTDTQYF	TGTGCCAGCAGCTTTGGGAGCGGGAGCTACACAGATACGCAGTATTTT
TRBJ2-7	TRBD1	-	TRBV19	CASSNRDRIYEQYF	TGTGCCAGTAGTAACCGGGACAGAATCTACGAGCAGTACTTC
TRBJ2-7	-	-	TRBV7-8	CASSPMGGGSYEQYF	TGTGCCAGCAGCCCGATGGGTGGGGGCTCCTACGAGCAGTACTTC
TRBJ2-3	TRBD1	-	TRBV27	CASSSTLWDRSTDTQYF	TGTGCCAGCAGTTCCACACTCTGGGACAGGAGCACAGATACGCAGTATTTT
TRBJ2-4	TRBD2	-	TRBV11-3	CASSPGGGEAKNIQYF	TGTGCCAGCAGCCCGGGGGGAGGGGAGGCCAAAAACATTCAGTACTTC
TRBJ1-2	-	once	TRBV5-4	CASSPDVRDWGGYTF	TGTGCCAGCAGCCCGGACGTCAGGGATTGGGGGGGCTACACCTTC
TRBJ2-7	-	-	TRBV21-1	CASSNYRVKSSYEQYF	TGTGCCAGCAGCAATTACAGGGTAAAGAGCTCCTACGAGCAGTACTTC
TRBJ2-7	-	-	TRBV5-6	CASSLSVGFYEQYF	TGTGCCAGCAGCTTGTCCGTAGGTTTCTACGAGCAGTACTTC
TRBJ2-2	-	-	TRBV5-1	CASRRISGELFF	TGCGCCAGCAGGCGTATATCCGGGGAGCTGTTTTTT